These 18 T cell receptor beta chains came from one sample sequenced in a study of T-cell reconstitution after alpha-beta-depleted transplantation in children. The TCRbeta library was prepared with unique molecular identifiers. In TCRdb, the PCR reads were re-called with MiXCR into one record per CDR3 protein. There are about 170,000 distinct CDR3 sequences in the sample; more than 9.5% occur only once, and over 10% lies in the top ten. Sequenced material: PBMCs, taken before TCRalphabeta/CD19-depleted stem cell transplant. Receptors were obtained from a boy aged 2 to 10 with acute myeloid leukemia, due to receive a stem cell transplant.

This clonotype occurred many times. V gene TRBV5-1 combines with J gene TRBJ2-6; maybe TRBD1 (6 bases). The CDR3 length is 18 residues. The V gene lost 0 bases and the J gene lost 0 bases, with 13 bases spanning the gap. Germline assignment: CDR1 SGHRS and CDR2 YFSETQ. CDR3 DNA: TGCGCCAGCAGCTTGGTGGGGACATTGGGCTCTGGGGCCAACGTCCTGACTTTC. Its protein product is CASSLVGTLGSGANVLTF.

This clonotype occurred once. Since a much larger clone is just one base distant, this may be a read error. The V and J genes are TRBV27 and TRBJ2-3, with TRBD1 as a possible D gene (6 bases). The CDR3 runs to 14 residues. Trimming shortened V by 5 bases and J by 4 bases, and 13 bases separated the two germline ends. In germline, CDR1 is MNHEY, CDR2 SMNVEV (reference sequence). CDR3 amino acids: CASSGQGYSDTQYF. CDR3 sequence (DNA): TGTGCCAGCAGTGGGCAGGGGTACTCAGATACGCAGTATTTT.

This clonotype occurred many times. The chain is built from TRBV10-3 and TRBJ2-3; a weak D match, TRBD2 (7 bases). Looked up from germline, CDR1 is ENHRY and CDR2 is SYGVKD. Trimming cost V 6 bases and J 4 bases, with 14 bases left between them. The CDR3 totals 14 residues. The CDR3 protein is CAIRRGGLPDTQYF. For the CDR3, the DNA is TGTGCCATCAGGAGGGGGGGATTGCCAGATACGCAGTATTTT.

This clonotype showed up many times. DNA of the CDR3: TGCAGTGCTAGCCAAATGGGGGGATTTGAAGCTTTCTTT. Its translation: CSASQMGGFEAFF. V and J are TRBV20-1 and TRBJ1-1; D may be TRBD1 (5 bases). In germline, CDR1 is DFQATT, CDR2 SNEGSKA (reference sequence). The CDR3 consists of 13 residues. The V and J ends lost 3 bases and 7 bases respectively, with 15 bases between them.

To note about this clonotype: This may come from a read error, since a much larger clone is one base off. The chain has TRBV5-1 and TRBJ2-1; D call uncertain. The germline V gene encodes CDR1 SGHRS and CDR2 YFSETQ. This CDR3 is built from 15 residues. Trimming stripped 0 bases from V and 4 bases from J, with 11 bases between. The CDR3 sequence is CASSLGGTEYNEQFF. CDR3 DNA: TGCGCCAGCAGCTTGGGCGGTACCGAGTACAATGAGCAGTTCTTC.

In its sample, this clonotype was seen many times. This chain uses TRBV20-1 with TRBJ1-2; D not resolved. Germline-derived CDR1 and CDR2 are DFQATT and SNEGSKA (reference sequence). The CDR3 is 14 residues long. V was clipped by 6 bases and J by 4 bases, with 18 bases between them. The CDR3 loop reads CSAQRRGYPYGYTF. The CDR3 DNA reads as TGCAGTGCGCAAAGAAGAGGGTATCCCTATGGCTACACCTTC.

This clonotype has ten or more counts. The chain combines TRBV25-1 with TRBJ1-4, with a tentative D call TRBD1 (5 bases). Germline assignment: CDR1 MGHDK and CDR2 SYGVNS. The CDR3 consists of 11 residues. The CDR3 DNA follows: TGTGTGACAGCCGCTAATGAAAAACTGTTTTTT. Protein product: CVTAANEKLFF. Combining the CDR3 with reference TRBV25-1 and TRBJ1-4 gives the whole variable domain EADIYQTPRYLVIGTGKKITLECSQTMGHDKMYWYQQDPGMELHLIHYSYGVNSTEKGDLSSESTVSRIRTEHFPLTLESARPSHTSQYLCVTAANEKLFFGSGTQLSVL.

Many counts were recorded for this clonotype. This chain uses TRBV10-3 with TRBJ2-6; D is possibly TRBD2 (5 bases). This CDR3 is 16 amino acids long. V was trimmed by 2 bases and J by 2 bases, leaving 10 bases between them. Germline V gives CDR1 ENHRY, CDR2 SYGVKD. CDR3 nucleotide sequence: TGTGCCATCAGTGAGCGGGGTCCCGCTGGGGCCAACGTCCTGACTTTC. Translation: CAISERGPAGANVLTF.

Ten or more counts support this clonotype. The rearrangement uses TRBV5-1 and TRBJ1-1, with 7 bases matching TRBD1. Losses at the gene ends were 7 bases for V and 0 bases for J; bases not matched to a gene: 6. This CDR3 region has 14 residues. CDR1 and CDR2 (germline): SGHRS, YFSETQ. CDR3 sequence (DNA): TGCGCCAGCGGGGTCGACAGGGTGAACACTGAAGCTTTCTTT. It translates to CASGVDRVNTEAFF. Full variable domain (remainder filled in from reference TRBV5-1 and TRBJ1-1): KAGVTQTPRYLIKTRGQQVTLSCSPISGHRSVSWYQQTPGQGLQFLFEYFSETQRNKGNFPGRFSGRQFSNSRSEMNVSTLELGDSALYLCASGVDRVNTEAFFGQGTRLTVV.

At least ten counts were recorded for this clonotype. This rearrangement joins TRBV28 to TRBJ2-4; D possibly uses TRBD1 or TRBD2 (5 bases each). The CDR3 is 18 amino acids. V gave up 6 bases and J gave up 3 bases, with 24 bases separating them. The germline V gene encodes CDR1 MDHEN and CDR2 SYDVKM. The CDR3 is CASSPGLKRSTGKNIQYF. Written as DNA, the CDR3 is TGTGCCAGCAGCCCAGGGCTTAAGCGGAGTACGGGCAAAAACATTCAGTACTTC.

Note on this clonotype: A read error may be the cause here, since a much bigger clone is one base away. This chain uses TRBV4-1 with TRBJ2-6, with D maybe TRBD1 (5 bases). This CDR3 is built from 15 residues. Per germline, CDR1 MGHRA and CDR2 YSYEKL. CDR3 amino acids: CASSQYKSGANVPTF. CDR3 coding DNA: TGCGCCAGCAGCCAGTACAAGTCTGGGGCCAACGTCCCGACTTTC.

This clonotype has at least ten counts. The rearrangement joins TRBV11-2 to TRBJ1-5, with no clear D. V was trimmed by 1 base and J by 3 bases, leaving 4 bases between them. CDR1 and CDR2 from the germline V gene are SGHAT and FQNNGV. The CDR3 totals 13 residues. The CDR3, as DNA: TGTGCCAGCAGCTTAGGACACAATCAGCCCCAGCATTTT. As protein: CASSLGHNQPQHF.

This clonotype appeared many times. The chain links TRBV20-1 to TRBJ2-1; D is tentatively TRBD1 or TRBD2 (7 bases each). V was shortened by 4 bases and J by 2 bases, with 18 bases between the two germline ends. The germline CDR1 and CDR2 sequences are DFQATT and SNEGSKA (reference sequence). CDR3 length: 16 residues. As DNA, the CDR3 is TGCAGTGCTACTTCAGGGGGGGGTTTCGCCTACAATGAGCAGTTCTTC. It codes for CSATSGGGFAYNEQFF.

This clonotype came up many times. The rearrangement links TRBV6-5 to TRBJ2-2; D possibly corresponds to TRBD1 (8 bases). From germline, CDR1 is MNHEY and CDR2 SVGAGI. The CDR3 contains 18 residues. V was trimmed by 5 bases and J by 3 bases, leaving 22 bases between them. CDR3 sequence: CASSHDRGARGYTGELFF. The DNA for the CDR3 is TGTGCCAGCAGTCACGACAGGGGTGCGCGGGGGTACACCGGGGAGCTGTTTTTT.

This clonotype occurred many times. The chain recombines TRBV7-9 with TRBJ1-2, with 10 bases lining up with TRBD1. This CDR3 comprises 14 residues. The V and J ends lost 5 bases and 7 bases, in that order; junction bases with no gene match: 7. Germline V lookup: CDR1 SEHNR, CDR2 FQNEAQ (reference sequence). CDR3 sequence: CASSPTGTGVGYTF. DNA for the CDR3: TGTGCCAGCAGCCCCACCGGGACAGGGGTTGGCTACACCTTC.

In its sample, this clonotype was seen many times. V is TRBV9 and J is TRBJ2-7; 10 nucleotides match TRBD2. The trim removed 0 bases at V and 0 bases at J, leaving 0 bases unmatched. This CDR3 is 15 amino acids long. Germline values: CDR1 SGDLS, CDR2 YYNGEE. The CDR3 bases are TGTGCCAGCAGCGTAGGGACTAGCGGCTCCTACGAGCAGTACTTC. It encodes CASSVGTSGSYEQYF.

This clonotype was detected a few times. The rearrangement joins TRBV3-1 to TRBJ2-1, with 13 bases aligning to TRBD2. Germline assignment: CDR1 LGHDT and CDR2 YNNKEL (reference sequence). Germline trimming cut 8 bases from V and 4 bases from J; bases unmatched to any gene: 11. The CDR3 runs to 17 residues. The DNA of the CDR3 is TGTGCCAGCTGCCCTACTCCGGGACTAGCGGGGTACAATGAGCAGTTCTTC. This codes for CASCPTPGLAGYNEQFF.

This clonotype showed up many times. This chain connects TRBV5-1 to TRBJ2-5; 8 bases are a match to TRBD1. Germline assignment: CDR1 SGHRS and CDR2 YFSETQ. The CDR3 is 16 residues long. V was pared by 0 bases and J by 5 bases, with 9 bases of the junction left unmatched. The CDR3 bases are TGCGCCAGCAGCTTGGCAGGGGGCGCGCGGTGGGAGACCCAGTACTTC. Protein: CASSLAGGARWETQYF.